Given below is one T cell receptor (beta chain) in context. Assay: immunoSEQ multiplex PCR; the TCRdb copy retains only in-frame clones and omits some. This table holds around 26,000 clones, about 96% found once. This sample was included in a study of monozygotic twins with cystic fibrosis. Trimming removed 0 bases from V and 5 bases from J; junction bases left unmatched: 3. The CDR3 contains 16 residues. CDR1 is SGHRS, CDR2 YFSETQ, per germline. Source material: blood. The sequence derives from a girl aged 2-10 years with cystic fibrosis. This chain connects TRBV5-1 to TRBJ2-5; the match to TRBD2 covers 14 bases. CDR3 region: CASSLEGLAGAETQYF. In DNA form, the CDR3 reads TGCGCCAGCAGCTTGGAGGGACTAGCGGGAGCGGAGACCCAGTACTTC.